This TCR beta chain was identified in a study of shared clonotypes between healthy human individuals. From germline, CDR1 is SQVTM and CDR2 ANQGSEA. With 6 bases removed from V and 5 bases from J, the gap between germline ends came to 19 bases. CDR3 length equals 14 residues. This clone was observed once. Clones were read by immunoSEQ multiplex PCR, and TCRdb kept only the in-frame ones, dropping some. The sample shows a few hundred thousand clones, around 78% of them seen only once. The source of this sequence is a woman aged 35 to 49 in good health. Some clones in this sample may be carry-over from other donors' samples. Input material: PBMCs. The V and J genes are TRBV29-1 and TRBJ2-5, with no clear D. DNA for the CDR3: TGCAGCGTCGCTAGGAGTCTATTCGAGGAGACCCAGTACTTC. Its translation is CSVARSLFEETQYF.